One sample yielded the 17 T cell receptor beta chains listed below, sequenced in a study of T cell responses to AZD1222 COVID-19 vaccine (dated by TCRdb to the early 2020s). The sample's time point label, in plain terms: baseline before first vaccination. Library construction relied on the immunoSEQ multiplex PCR assay. Imported from immuneACCESS, the table was reduced by TCRdb to in-frame sequences with V and J called. These copies leave out some clones; in studies compared against another copy, an unresolved V gene accounts for under half, and the cause of the remainder is not known. Within this sample are roughly 150,000 clones, with roughly 91% of them counted one time only. Clones ranked in the top ten supply 4.5% to 5.5% of the sample. Here the sequenced sample was peripheral blood, taken on day 0 of AZD1222 vaccination. These TCRs come from an adult in good health.

This clone showed up just once. The genes are TRBV11-2 and TRBJ1-2; TRBD1 matches 10 bases. CDR1 and CDR2 (germline): SGHAT, FQNNGV. V was pared by 6 bases and J by 8 bases, with 9 bases of the junction left unmatched. The CDR3 contains 14 residues. This CDR3 is CASSWRTGGVGYTF. The CDR3 DNA is TGTGCCAGCAGTTGGCGGACAGGGGGTGTAGGCTACACCTTC. The whole variable domain, filled in from reference TRBV11-2 and TRBJ1-2, reads EAGVAQSPRYKIIEKRQSVAFWCNPISGHATLYWYQQILGQGPKLLIQFQNNGVVDDSQLPKDRFSAERLKGVDSTLKIQPAKLEDSAVYLCASSWRTGGVGYTFGSGTRLTVV.

The gene calls are TRBV11-2 and TRBJ1-2; D gene unclear. Germline assignment: CDR1 SGHAT and CDR2 FQNNGV. The CDR3 length is 12 residues. V gave up 4 bases and J gave up 4 bases, with 7 bases separating them. The CDR3 coding sequence is TGTGCCAGCAGCTCCGAACTCTATGGCTACACCTTC. Protein product: CASSSELYGYTF.

V and J are TRBV6-2 or TRBV6-3 and TRBJ1-1, with D possibly being TRBD1 (5 bases). CDR1 is MNHEY and CDR2 is SVGEGT in the germline V gene. The CDR3 length is 12 residues. The V and J ends lost 2 bases and 4 bases respectively, with 5 bases between them. CDR3 nucleotide sequence: TGTGCCAGCAGTTACGGGGGCACTGAAGCTTTCTTT. This sequence encodes CASSYGGTEAFF.

This rearrangement joins TRBV5-5 to TRBJ1-2, with unresolved D. The CDR3 runs to 16 residues. Trimming left V 2 bases short and J 4 bases short, with 18 bases between. Germline loops: CDR1 SGHKS, CDR2 YYEKEE (reference sequence). The CDR3 nucleotides read TGTGCCAGCAGCTTATCGGTCCGGGTCCAACTCTATGGCTACACCTTC. It codes for CASSLSVRVQLYGYTF.

The gene calls are TRBV5-8 and TRBJ2-2; D not certain. Germline-derived CDR1 and CDR2 are SGHTS and YDEGEE. The ends were cut back, 2 bases at V and 5 bases at J, with 4 bases in the middle. This CDR3 is built from 12 residues. CDR3 bases: TGTGCCAGCAGCTTTTCGACCGGGGAGCTGTTTTTT. Translated: CASSFSTGELFF.

This clone appeared a single time. This chain joins TRBV5-6 and TRBJ1-5; a possible D gene is TRBD1 (5 bases). CDR1 is SGHDT and CDR2 is YYEEEE in the germline V gene. Trimming removed 4 bases at V and 9 bases at J, with 23 bases between. CDR3 length equals 16 residues. For the CDR3, the DNA is TGTGCCAGCAGCCCAGGCGGGGGTTCGGGTCCAAGGCCCCAGCATTTT. Translation: CASSPGGGSGPRPQHF.

The chain employs TRBV28 and TRBJ1-2; D unresolved. V lost 6 bases, J lost 0 bases, and 8 bases lay in between. The CDR3 extends over 13 amino acids. The V gene's germline CDR1 is MDHEN and CDR2 SYDVKM. The CDR3 spells CASSQYPNYGYTF. CDR3 in DNA: TGTGCCAGCAGCCAGTATCCTAACTATGGCTACACCTTC.

This clone was found once. The chain recombines TRBV9 with TRBJ2-1; 9 positions agree with TRBD1. In germline, CDR1 is SGDLS, CDR2 YYNGEE. Losses at the gene ends were 3 bases for V and 5 bases for J; bases not matched to a gene: 6. CDR3 length: 15 amino acids. The CDR3 spells CASSAGQGSNNEQFF. CDR3 DNA: TGTGCCAGCAGCGCTGGACAGGGGAGCAACAATGAGCAGTTCTTC.

The chain carries TRBV10-3 and TRBJ1-3, with a tentative D call TRBD1 (6 bases). V shed 6 bases and J shed 3 bases, with 6 bases lying between them. The CDR3 is made up of 12 amino acids. Germline CDR1 ENHRY, CDR2 SYGVKD. This CDR3 is CAIRDSGNTIYF. In nucleotides, the CDR3 is TGTGCCATCAGGGACAGTGGAAACACCATATATTTT.

The chain couples TRBV5-1 to TRBJ1-3, with 8 positions matching TRBD1. The CDR3 runs 16 residues. V shed 2 bases, J shed 2 bases, and the junction held 6 bases outside the gene matches. CDR1 SGHRS and CDR2 YFSETQ come from the germline V gene. The DNA for the CDR3 is TGCGCCAGCAGCTTTCGACAGGGGCTTACTGGAAACACCATATATTTT. Translating it yields CASSFRQGLTGNTIYF. The full variable domain, rest sourced from reference TRBV5-1 and TRBJ1-3, is KAGVTQTPRYLIKTRGQQVTLSCSPISGHRSVSWYQQTPGQGLQFLFEYFSETQRNKGNFPGRFSGRQFSNSRSEMNVSTLELGDSALYLCASSFRQGLTGNTIYFGEGSWLTVV.

The chain joins TRBV7-8 to TRBJ1-2; the D gene is possibly TRBD1 (5 bases). Trimming cost V 4 bases and J 4 bases, with 22 bases left between them. The germline CDR1 and CDR2 sequences are SGHVS and FQNEAQ. CDR3 length: 17 amino acids. The CDR3 spells CASSSPPGTLPGYGYTF. In nucleotides, the CDR3 is TGTGCCAGCAGCTCCCCCCCCGGGACCCTCCCTGGCTATGGCTACACCTTC.

In this sample, this clone is medium-sized. The chain employs TRBV6-1 and TRBJ1-5; tentative D call: TRBD1 (5 bases). Germline V gene lookup returns CDR1 MNHNS and CDR2 SASEGT. V was shortened by 2 bases and J by 3 bases, with 11 bases between the two germline ends. This CDR3 spans 15 amino acids. The CDR3 coding sequence is TGTGCCAGCAGTGAACCAGGGATCTCCAATCAGCCCCAGCATTTT. Its translation: CASSEPGISNQPQHF.

On this clone: Other DNA sequences within the sample encode an identical CDR3. The gene calls are TRBV2 and TRBJ2-3; D is tentatively TRBD1 or TRBD2 (5 bases each). The CDR3 is made up of 15 amino acids. Trimming removed 1 base at V and 2 bases at J, with 10 bases between. Germline V lookup: CDR1 SNHLY, CDR2 FYNNEI. CDR3 sequence: CASSEVREYTDTQYF. The CDR3 bases are TGTGCCAGCAGTGAAGTCAGGGAGTACACAGATACGCAGTATTTT.

The chain joins TRBV7-8 to TRBJ1-1; D is unresolved. In germline, CDR1 is SGHVS, CDR2 FQNEAQ. CDR3 length: 15 residues. Trimming pared 3 bases from V and 2 bases from J, leaving 13 bases between. DNA of the CDR3: TGTGCCAGCAGCTTCCGGGAGTGGGGTAACACTGAAGCTTTCTTT. Translated: CASSFREWGNTEAFF.

This clone was detected only once. The V call is TRBV19, the J call TRBJ1-2; unclear D gene. The CDR3 runs 16 residues. The germline CDR1 and CDR2 sequences are LNHDA and SQIVND (reference sequence). Trimming removed 0 bases at V and 6 bases at J, with 17 bases between. The CDR3 DNA reads as TGTGCCAGTAGTATAGATCAGAGGGTTGTGAATCATGGCTACACCTTC. Amino acid sequence: CASSIDQRVVNHGYTF.

The rearrangement uses TRBV25-1 and TRBJ1-6; 7 bases fit TRBD1. The junction had 6 bases not matched to a gene; V was cut back by 6 bases and J by 7 bases. CDR3 length: 14 amino acids. The V gene's germline CDR1 is MGHDK and CDR2 SYGVNS. CDR3 nucleotide sequence: TGTGCCAGCAGATCCGGGACAGTGAATTCACCCCTCCACTTT. Protein: CASRSGTVNSPLHF.

This clone was recorded once. The chain carries TRBV19 and TRBJ1-2; D ambiguous. CDR3 length: 11 residues. Germline V CDR1 and CDR2: LNHDA, SQIVND (reference sequence). V was clipped by 5 bases and J by 1 base, with 2 bases between them. CDR3 DNA: TGTGCCAGTAGTCTTAACTATGGCTACACCTTC. It translates to CASSLNYGYTF.